The source of this T cell receptor (beta chain) is a study of cytomegalovirus exposure and HLA in healthy donors. Study outcomes and limitations: Later, an analysis found that TCR clusters from the first cohort tended to co-occur in the 130 or so validation repertoires. The authors listed around 150 TCR beta chains as cytomegalovirus-associated. Specificity of three CMV-associated chains for CMV antigens was verified in vitro.

Regarding this clone: Its antigen is unidentified.

This CDR3 has 14 amino acids. V lost 6 bases, J lost 5 bases, and 6 bases stayed unmatched. Germline values: CDR1 SGDLS, CDR2 YYNGEE. This table comes from immunoSEQ multiplex PCR, and its TCRdb copy is limited to in-frame clones, with some not included. In the table there are fewer than 200,000 clones, 80% to 85% of which are singletons. The donors were members of the roughly 120-subject validation cohort (separate from the approximately 670-subject first cohort). The sequence was obtained from a woman aged 18-30 years in good health and CMV-seropositive. This sequence joins TRBV9 and TRBJ1-2; 11 positions match TRBD1. The sequencing sample was made of PBMCs. CDR3: CASTPGTGGYGYTF. For the CDR3, the DNA is TGTGCCAGCACGCCAGGGACAGGGGGGTATGGCTACACCTTC.